This is a list of T cell receptor beta chains from one sample in a study of blood T cell repertoires in COVID-19. TCRdb's table, derived via immunoSEQ multiplex PCR, lists solely in-frame clones and lacks some. The data contain about 490,000 clones, 80% to 90% of them singletons. The source material was peripheral blood. These receptors were obtained from a human donor in a cohort sampled during active COVID-19. Each CDR3 is given with its conserved first and last residue. The D gene is left open where the match is weak. Expanded clones get a size class; other rows say once, few or many, or leave the size out.

v_gene	abundance	j_gene	d_gene	CDR3aa	CDR3nt
TRBV21-1	.	TRBJ1-1	.	CASSPRGNTEAFF	TGTGCCAGCAGCCCACGGGGGAACACTGAAGCTTTCTTT
TRBV24-1	.	TRBJ2-1	TRBD1	CATSDSAGGLDEQFF	TGTGCCACCAGTGATTCGGCAGGGGGTCTCGATGAGCAGTTCTTC
TRBV5-4	.	TRBJ2-3	TRBD1	CASSRPQGADTDTQYF	TGTGCCAGCAGCCGGCCTCAGGGGGCTGACACAGATACGCAGTATTTT
TRBV4-3	.	TRBJ2-1	.	CASSLDYRSYNEQFF	TGCGCCAGCAGCCTGGACTATCGGTCCTACAATGAGCAGTTCTTC
TRBV14	.	TRBJ1-2	.	CASSPHPGQENYGYTF	TGTGCCAGCAGCCCCCACCCGGGACAAGAGAACTATGGCTACACCTTC
TRBV4-2	.	TRBJ2-1	TRBD2	CASSQDNKPGGRAVEQFF	TGTGCCAGCAGCCAAGATAATAAACCCGGCGGGAGGGCTGTTGAGCAGTTCTTC
TRBV5-1	.	TRBJ2-1	TRBD1	CASSPSSGQYNEQFF	TGCGCCAGCAGCCCGTCCTCGGGACAGTACAATGAGCAGTTCTTC
TRBV5-8	.	TRBJ1-6	.	CASSLLFDRYSYNSPLHF	TGTGCCAGCAGCTTACTCTTTGACAGATACTCCTATAATTCACCCCTCCACTTT
TRBV13	.	TRBJ2-1	TRBD2	CASSPWTSGSYNEQFF	TGTGCCAGCAGCCCCTGGACTAGCGGGTCCTACAATGAGCAGTTCTTC
TRBV4-1	.	TRBJ1-1	.	CASSQEKLNWNTEAFF	TGCGCCAGCAGCCAAGAAAAGTTGAACTGGAACACTGAAGCTTTCTTT
TRBV11-2	few	TRBJ2-5	TRBD2	CASSTVSGTQETQYF	TGTGCCAGCAGCACCGTTAGCGGGACGCAAGAGACCCAGTACTTC
TRBV12-3/TRBV12-4	.	TRBJ2-3	.	CASKEGSTDTQYF	TGTGCCAGCAAAGAGGGTTCCACAGATACGCAGTATTTT
TRBV6-5	.	TRBJ1-2	.	CASRPSAYGYTF	TGTGCCAGCCGCCCAAGCGCCTATGGCTACACCTTC
TRBV9	few	TRBJ2-1	TRBD2	CASSARRAAGTSGSRYNEQFF	TGTGCCAGCAGCGCCCGGAGGGCTGCCGGGACTAGCGGGAGCCGATACAATGAGCAGTTCTTC
TRBV7-3	.	TRBJ2-1	TRBD2	CASSFLADNYNEQFF	TGTGCCAGCAGCTTTCTAGCGGATAACTACAATGAGCAGTTCTTC
TRBV6-1	.	TRBJ2-6	TRBD2	CASSESAGAGANVLTF	TGTGCCAGCAGTGAATCTGCGGGAGCCGGGGCCAACGTCCTGACTTTC
TRBV2	.	TRBJ2-7	.	CASSENPGAYEQYF	TGTGCCAGCAGTGAAAATCCAGGGGCATACGAGCAGTACTTC
TRBV18	once	TRBJ1-1	.	CASSPYGGNNINTEAFF	TGTGCCAGCTCACCATATGGGGGCAATAATATTAACACTGAAGCTTTCTTT
TRBV29-1	.	TRBJ2-2	.	CSVLGLGTGELFF	TGCAGCGTTTTGGGCCTTGGCACCGGGGAGCTGTTTTTT
TRBV5-1	few	TRBJ1-4	.	CASSFNTGNEKLFF	TGCGCCAGCAGCTTTAACACGGGGAATGAAAAACTGTTTTTT
TRBV5-1	.	TRBJ2-3	TRBD1	CASSLGQGSTDTQYF	TGCGCCAGCAGCTTAGGACAGGGGTCTACAGATACGCAGTATTTT
TRBV4-1	.	TRBJ1-1	.	CASSRQVGPENTEAFF	TGCGCCAGCAGCCGGCAGGTGGGCCCCGAAAACACTGAAGCTTTCTTT
TRBV28	.	TRBJ1-5	TRBD1	CASRLRQGKGFEDRGQPQHF	TGTGCCAGCAGACTCCGACAGGGGAAGGGCTTCGAAGATCGTGGTCAGCCCCAGCATTTT
TRBV25-1	.	TRBJ2-7	TRBD2	CASSEFTSGSYEQYF	TGTGCCAGCAGTGAATTCACTAGCGGATCTTACGAGCAGTACTTC
TRBV5-1	.	TRBJ1-6	TRBD1	CASSPGQGGNSPLHF	TGCGCCAGCAGCCCTGGACAGGGTGGGAATTCACCCCTCCACTTT
TRBV19	.	TRBJ1-5	TRBD1	CASTTSDRGFLDQPQHF	TGTGCCAGTACCACATCGGACAGGGGCTTCTTGGATCAGCCCCAGCATTTT
TRBV27	.	TRBJ1-2	TRBD1	CASRRTGEGLGYTF	TGTGCCAGCAGAAGGACAGGGGAAGGCCTTGGCTACACCTTC
TRBV4-2	.	TRBJ1-1	.	CASGTGEIGTEAFF	TGTGCCAGCGGGACTGGGGAGATCGGCACTGAAGCTTTCTTT
TRBV11-2	.	TRBJ2-1	TRBD1	CASSFWTGGASSEQFF	TGTGCCAGCAGCTTTTGGACAGGGGGCGCGAGTAGTGAGCAGTTCTTC
TRBV19	.	TRBJ1-1	TRBD1	CASSTHRGRNTEAFF	TGTGCCAGTAGTACTCACAGGGGGCGAAACACTGAAGCTTTCTTT
TRBV11-3	.	TRBJ2-5	TRBD1	CASSLGTGVQTQYF	TGTGCCAGCAGCTTAGGGACAGGGGTACAGACCCAGTACTTC
TRBV3-1/TRBV3-2	many	TRBJ2-3	.	CASSPLRTDTQYF	TGTGCCAGCAGCCCCTTGCGTACAGATACGCAGTATTTT
TRBV3-1/TRBV3-2	.	TRBJ1-1	.	CASSQSGRRYTEAFF	TGTGCCAGCAGCCAATCGGGGAGGCGTTACACTGAAGCTTTCTTT
TRBV6-2/TRBV6-3	.	TRBJ2-7	.	CASSYPTHGEQYF	TGTGCCAGCAGTTACCCTACTCACGGCGAGCAGTACTTC
TRBV28	.	TRBJ2-5	.	CASRRGSRETQYF	TGTGCCAGCAGACGGGGATCGCGGGAGACCCAGTACTTC
TRBV7-2	once	TRBJ2-1	TRBD2	CASKVGRAGANEQFF	TGTGCCAGCAAGGTTGGGAGGGCGGGTGCGAATGAGCAGTTCTTC
TRBV9	.	TRBJ2-3	TRBD2	CASSPRLAGVGDGTDTQYF	TGTGCCAGCAGCCCTCGACTAGCGGGAGTGGGTGATGGCACAGATACGCAGTATTTT
TRBV11-1	.	TRBJ2-2	.	CASSGPYTGELFF	TGTGCCAGCAGTGGCCCCTACACCGGGGAGCTGTTTTTT
TRBV28	.	TRBJ1-6	.	CASSLAGGYSPLHF	TGTGCCAGCAGTTTGGCAGGAGGGTATTCACCCCTCCACTTT
TRBV6-5	.	TRBJ2-3	.	CASSYGQGDTQYF	TGTGCCAGCAGTTACGGGCAGGGAGATACGCAGTATTTT
TRBV7-3	.	TRBJ1-1	.	CASSSFTEPQEAFF	TGTGCCAGCAGCTCCTTTACAGAGCCTCAGGAAGCTTTCTTT
TRBV18	.	TRBJ1-1	.	CASSPTTNTEAFF	TGTGCCAGCTCACCTACGACAAATACTGAAGCTTTCTTT
TRBV6-5	.	TRBJ1-4	TRBD1	CASKPSQGAGEKLFF	TGTGCCAGCAAACCCAGCCAGGGGGCCGGTGAAAAACTGTTTTTT
TRBV7-3	.	TRBJ2-1	TRBD2	CASSLMPSGIVNEQFF	TGTGCCAGCAGCTTAATGCCTAGCGGGATTGTTAATGAGCAGTTCTTC
TRBV19	.	TRBJ1-2	TRBD1	CASSIRQGLVDYGYTF	TGTGCCAGTAGTATTAGACAGGGGCTGGTAGACTATGGCTACACCTTC
TRBV6-2/TRBV6-3	.	TRBJ1-1	TRBD1	CASSSQGVNTEAFF	TGTGCCAGCAGTTCCCAGGGGGTGAACACTGAAGCTTTCTTT
TRBV30	.	TRBJ2-1	.	CAWSVGQGFRNEQFF	TGTGCCTGGAGTGTAGGTCAGGGTTTTCGGAATGAGCAGTTCTTC
TRBV4-2	.	TRBJ1-1	TRBD1	CASSQDSSGGALNEAFF	TGTGCCAGCAGCCAAGATTCCTCAGGGGGCGCTTTAAATGAAGCTTTCTTT
TRBV19	.	TRBJ2-1	TRBD2	CASSIGPSGSNEQFF	TGTGCCAGTAGTATAGGCCCTAGCGGGAGCAATGAGCAGTTCTTC
TRBV28	.	TRBJ1-4	.	CAIYRGEKLFF	TGTGCCATCTACAGAGGGGAAAAACTGTTTTTT
TRBV5-1	.	TRBJ2-3	.	CASSSTSTDTQYF	TGCGCCAGCAGCTCGACTAGCACAGATACGCAGTATTTT
TRBV5-1	.	TRBJ2-7	.	CASSLGQGPYEQYF	TGCGCCAGCAGCTTGGGTCAGGGGCCCTACGAGCAGTACTTC
TRBV12-5	once	TRBJ2-5	TRBD2	CASGLGPGGETQYF	TGTGCTAGTGGTTTGGGACCCGGGGGGGAGACCCAGTACTTC
TRBV19	.	TRBJ1-1	TRBD1	CASSPRDRNTEAFF	TGTGCCAGTAGTCCAAGGGACAGGAACACTGAAGCTTTCTTT
TRBV7-2	.	TRBJ1-5	.	CASSGDSSNQPQHF	TGTGCCAGCAGCGGAGACTCGAGCAATCAGCCCCAGCATTTT
TRBV6-5	few	TRBJ1-1	.	CASNTPGGNTEAFF	TGTGCCAGCAACACCCCGGGGGGGAACACTGAAGCTTTCTTT
TRBV9	.	TRBJ2-2	TRBD2	CASSSSTSGTNTGELFF	TGTGCCAGCAGCTCCTCGACTAGCGGGACGAACACCGGGGAGCTGTTTTTT
TRBV6-2/TRBV6-3	.	TRBJ1-5	TRBD1	CASSPGLQGAGQPQHF	TGTGCCAGCAGCCCGGGGCTCCAGGGGGCAGGTCAGCCCCAGCATTTT
TRBV11-3	.	TRBJ1-3	.	CASSPGRGPYENTIYF	TGTGCCAGCAGCCCAGGGCGTGGACCCTATGAAAACACCATATATTTT